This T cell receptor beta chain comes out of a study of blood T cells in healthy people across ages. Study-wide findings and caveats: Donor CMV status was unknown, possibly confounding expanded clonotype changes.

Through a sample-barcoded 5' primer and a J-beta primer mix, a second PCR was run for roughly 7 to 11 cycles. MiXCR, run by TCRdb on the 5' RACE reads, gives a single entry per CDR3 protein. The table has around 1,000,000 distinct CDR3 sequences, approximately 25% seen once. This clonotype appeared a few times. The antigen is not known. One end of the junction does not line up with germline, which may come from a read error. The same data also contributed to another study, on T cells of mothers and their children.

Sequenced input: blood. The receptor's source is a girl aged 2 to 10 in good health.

The CDR3 coding sequence is TGCAGTGCTTCACCTTCCTGGACTGTTTACAATGAGCAGCTCTTC. It translates to CSASPSWTVYNEQLF. The chain couples TRBV20-1 to TRBJ2-1; maybe TRBD2 (5 bases). This CDR3 has 15 amino acids. Germline CDR1 and CDR2: DFQATT and SNEGSKA (reference sequence).